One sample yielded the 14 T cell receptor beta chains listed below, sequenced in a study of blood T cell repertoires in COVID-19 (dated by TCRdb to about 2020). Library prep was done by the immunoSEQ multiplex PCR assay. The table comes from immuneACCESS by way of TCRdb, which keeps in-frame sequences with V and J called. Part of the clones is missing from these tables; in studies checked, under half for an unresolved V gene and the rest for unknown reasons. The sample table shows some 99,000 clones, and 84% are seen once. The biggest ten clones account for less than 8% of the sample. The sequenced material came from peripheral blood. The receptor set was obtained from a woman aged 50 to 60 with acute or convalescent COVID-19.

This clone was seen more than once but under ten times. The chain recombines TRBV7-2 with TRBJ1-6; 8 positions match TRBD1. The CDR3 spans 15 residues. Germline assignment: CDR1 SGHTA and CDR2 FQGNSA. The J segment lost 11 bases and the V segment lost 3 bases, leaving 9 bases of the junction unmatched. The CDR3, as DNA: TGTGCCAGCAGCTTCGTATTTACAGGGGGTACACCCCTCCACTTT. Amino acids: CASSFVFTGGTPLHF.

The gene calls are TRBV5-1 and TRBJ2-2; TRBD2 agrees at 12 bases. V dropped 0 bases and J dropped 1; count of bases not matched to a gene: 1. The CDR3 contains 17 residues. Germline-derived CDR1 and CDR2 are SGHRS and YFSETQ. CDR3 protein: CASSLGGLAGNTGELFF. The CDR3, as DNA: TGCGCCAGCAGCTTGGGGGGACTAGCGGGGAACACCGGGGAGCTGTTTTTT.

The CDR3 DNA is TGCGCCAGCCGGACAGGGGGCGTGAAGGCTGAAGCTTTCTTT. This sequence encodes CASRTGGVKAEAFF. The V and J genes are TRBV5-1 and TRBJ1-1; 11 nucleotides agree with TRBD1. There are 14 residues in the CDR3. Losses at the gene ends were 7 bases for V and 6 bases for J; bases not matched to a gene: 8. In germline, CDR1 is SGHRS, CDR2 YFSETQ. Using reference TRBV5-1 and TRBJ1-1 for the parts outside the CDR3, the full variable domain is KAGVTQTPRYLIKTRGQQVTLSCSPISGHRSVSWYQQTPGQGLQFLFEYFSETQRNKGNFPGRFSGRQFSNSRSEMNVSTLELGDSALYLCASRTGGVKAEAFFGQGTRLTVV.

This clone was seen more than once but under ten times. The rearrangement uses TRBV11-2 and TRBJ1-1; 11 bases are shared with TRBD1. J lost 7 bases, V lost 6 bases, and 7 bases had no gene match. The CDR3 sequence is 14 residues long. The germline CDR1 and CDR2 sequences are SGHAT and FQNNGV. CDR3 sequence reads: CASRRTGGEFEAFF. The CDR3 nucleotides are TGTGCCAGCAGAAGGACAGGGGGCGAGTTTGAAGCTTTCTTT.

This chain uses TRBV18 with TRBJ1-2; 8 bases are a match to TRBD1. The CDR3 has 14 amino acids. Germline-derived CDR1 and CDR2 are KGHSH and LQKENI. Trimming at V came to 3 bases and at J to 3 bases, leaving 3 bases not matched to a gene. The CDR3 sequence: CASSPRTGHYGYTF. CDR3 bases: TGTGCCAGCTCACCCCGGACAGGGCACTATGGCTACACCTTC.

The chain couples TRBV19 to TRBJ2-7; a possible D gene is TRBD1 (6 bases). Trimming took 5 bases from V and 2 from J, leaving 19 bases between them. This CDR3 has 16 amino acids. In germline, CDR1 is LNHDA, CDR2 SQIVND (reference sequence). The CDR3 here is CASSGVQGSFAYEQYF. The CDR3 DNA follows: TGTGCCAGTAGTGGGGTACAGGGAAGTTTTGCCTACGAGCAGTACTTC.

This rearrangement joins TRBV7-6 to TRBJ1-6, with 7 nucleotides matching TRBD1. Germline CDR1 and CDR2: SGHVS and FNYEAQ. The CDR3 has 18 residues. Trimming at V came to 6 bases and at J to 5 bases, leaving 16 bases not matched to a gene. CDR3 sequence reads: CASRHTPPGTVNNSPLHF. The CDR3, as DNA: TGTGCCAGCAGGCACACACCCCCTGGGACAGTTAATAATTCACCCCTCCACTTT.

The CDR3 DNA follows: TGTGCCAGCAGCTTAGATCTATTCTGGGGGGGGGCGGACGAGCAGTACTTC. Residues: CASSLDLFWGGADEQYF. The V gene is TRBV11-3, the J gene TRBJ2-7; D is possibly TRBD2 (7 bases). The CDR3 covers 17 residues. Germline V gene data show CDR1 as SGHNT and CDR2 as YENEEA. The germline V and J ends were trimmed by 0 bases and 5 bases, with 20 bases remaining between them.

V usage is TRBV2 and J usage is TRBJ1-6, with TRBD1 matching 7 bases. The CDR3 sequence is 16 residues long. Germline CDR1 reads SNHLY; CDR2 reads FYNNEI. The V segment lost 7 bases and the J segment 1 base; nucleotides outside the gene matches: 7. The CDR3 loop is CASTLGGRSYNSPLHF. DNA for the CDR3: TGTGCCAGCACCCTAGGGGGCAGGTCCTATAATTCACCCCTCCACTTT. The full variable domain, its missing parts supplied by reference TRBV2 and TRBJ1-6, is EPEVTQTPSHQVTQMGQEVILRCVPISNHLYFYWYRQILGQKVEFLVSFYNNEISEKSEIFDDQFSVERPDGSNFTLKIRSTKLEDSAMYFCASTLGGRSYNSPLHFGNGTRLTVT.

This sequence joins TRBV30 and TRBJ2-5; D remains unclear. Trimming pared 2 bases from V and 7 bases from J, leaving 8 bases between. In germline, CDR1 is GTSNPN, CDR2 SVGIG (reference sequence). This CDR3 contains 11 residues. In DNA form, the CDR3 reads TGTGCCTGGAGTTCTATTGGGACCCAGTACTTC. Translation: CAWSSIGTQYF.

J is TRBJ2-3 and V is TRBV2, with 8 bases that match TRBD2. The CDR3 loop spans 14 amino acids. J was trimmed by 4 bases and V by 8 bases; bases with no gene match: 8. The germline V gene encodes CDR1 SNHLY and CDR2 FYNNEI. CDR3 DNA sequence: TGTGCCAGCGGACTAGCCGACGAAGCAGATACGCAGTATTTT. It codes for CASGLADEADTQYF.

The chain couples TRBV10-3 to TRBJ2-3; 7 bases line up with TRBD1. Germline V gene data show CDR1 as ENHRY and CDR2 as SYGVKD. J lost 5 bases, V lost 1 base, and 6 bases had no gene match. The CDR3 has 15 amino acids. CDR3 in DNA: TGTGCCATCAGTGAGTACAGGGGTTCTTTAGATACGCAGTATTTT. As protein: CAISEYRGSLDTQYF.

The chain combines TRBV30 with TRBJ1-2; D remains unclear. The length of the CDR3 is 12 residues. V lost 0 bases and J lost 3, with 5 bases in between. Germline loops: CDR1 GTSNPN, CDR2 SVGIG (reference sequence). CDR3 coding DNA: TGTGCCTGGAGTGTACGGGACTATGGCTACACCTTC. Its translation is CAWSVRDYGYTF. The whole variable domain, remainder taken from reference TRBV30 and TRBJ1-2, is SQTIHQWPATLVQPVGSPLSLECTVEGTSNPNLYWYRQAAGRGLQLLFYSVGIGQISSEVPQNLSASRPQDRQFILSSKKLLLSDSGFYLCAWSVRDYGYTFGSGTRLTVV.

CDR3 nucleotides: TGTGCCAGCAGCCGGGCAGGGGTCTACTACGAGCAGTACTTC. Amino acid sequence: CASSRAGVYYEQYF. The rearrangement uses TRBV5-6 and TRBJ2-7, with D possibly TRBD1 on 6 matching bases. From germline, CDR1 is SGHDT and CDR2 YYEEEE. Trimming removed 4 bases from V and 3 bases from J, with 14 bases in between. The CDR3 has 14 amino acids.